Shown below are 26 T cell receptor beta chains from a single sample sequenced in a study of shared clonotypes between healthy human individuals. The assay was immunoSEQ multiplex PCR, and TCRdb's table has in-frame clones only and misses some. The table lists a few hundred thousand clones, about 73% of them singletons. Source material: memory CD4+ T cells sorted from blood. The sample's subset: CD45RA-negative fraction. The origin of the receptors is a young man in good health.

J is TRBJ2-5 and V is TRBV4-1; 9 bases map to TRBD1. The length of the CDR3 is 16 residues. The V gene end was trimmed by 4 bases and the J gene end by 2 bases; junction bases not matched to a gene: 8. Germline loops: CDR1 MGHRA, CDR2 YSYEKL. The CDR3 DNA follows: TGCGCCAGCAGCCGGACAGGGGATGCGGCGCAAGAGACCCAGTACTTC. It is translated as CASSRTGDAAQETQYF.

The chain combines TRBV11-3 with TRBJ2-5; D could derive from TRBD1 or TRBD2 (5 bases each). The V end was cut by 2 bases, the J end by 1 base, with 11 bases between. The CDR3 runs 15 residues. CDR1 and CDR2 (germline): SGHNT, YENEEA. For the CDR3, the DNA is TGTGCCAGCAGCTTAACTAGGGGCTCCCAAGAGACCCAGTACTTC. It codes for CASSLTRGSQETQYF.

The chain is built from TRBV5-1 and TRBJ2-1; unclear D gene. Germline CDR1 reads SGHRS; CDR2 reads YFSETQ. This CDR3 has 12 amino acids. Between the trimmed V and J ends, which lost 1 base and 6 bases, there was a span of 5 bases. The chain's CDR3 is CASSLIRNEQFF. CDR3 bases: TGCGCCAGCAGCTTGATCCGCAATGAGCAGTTCTTC.

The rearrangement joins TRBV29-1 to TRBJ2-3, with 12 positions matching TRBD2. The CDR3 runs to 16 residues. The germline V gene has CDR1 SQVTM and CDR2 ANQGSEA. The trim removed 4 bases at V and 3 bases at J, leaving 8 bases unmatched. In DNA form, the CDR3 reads TGCAGCGTTGCAGGCCTAGCGGGAGGGGGGACAGATACGCAGTATTTT. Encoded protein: CSVAGLAGGGTDTQYF.

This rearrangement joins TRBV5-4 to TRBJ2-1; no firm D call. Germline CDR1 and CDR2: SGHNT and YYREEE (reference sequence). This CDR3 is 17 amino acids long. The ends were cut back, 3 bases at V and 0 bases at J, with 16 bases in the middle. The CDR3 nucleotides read TGTGCCAGCAGCTCGCTTATCGACATACGCTCCTACAATGAGCAGTTCTTC. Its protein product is CASSSLIDIRSYNEQFF.

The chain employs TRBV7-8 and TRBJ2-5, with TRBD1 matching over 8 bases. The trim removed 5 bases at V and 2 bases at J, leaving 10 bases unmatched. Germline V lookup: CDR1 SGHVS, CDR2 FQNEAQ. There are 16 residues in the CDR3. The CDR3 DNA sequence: TGTGCCAGCAGCCCGGTGAGGACAGGGCGGCAAGAGACCCAGTACTTC. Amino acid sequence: CASSPVRTGRQETQYF. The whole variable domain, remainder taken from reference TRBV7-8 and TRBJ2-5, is GAGVSQSPRYKVAKRGQDVALRCDPISGHVSLFWYQQALGQGPEFLTYFQNEAQLDKSGLPSDRFFAERPEGSVSTLKIQRTQQEDSAVYLCASSPVRTGRQETQYFGPGTRLLVL.

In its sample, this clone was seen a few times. The CDR3 region has the DNA TGTGCCTGGAGTCCCCTGGGAGGAACCCAGCCCCAGCATTTT. Amino acids: CAWSPLGGTQPQHF. The chain joins TRBV30 to TRBJ1-5; D uncertain. The CDR3 contains 14 residues. The germline V gene encodes CDR1 GTSNPN and CDR2 SVGIG (reference sequence). The V end was cut by 2 bases, the J end by 7 bases, with 15 bases between.

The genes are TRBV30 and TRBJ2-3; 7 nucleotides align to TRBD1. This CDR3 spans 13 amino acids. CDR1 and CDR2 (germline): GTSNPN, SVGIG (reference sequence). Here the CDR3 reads CAYGTVLADTQYF. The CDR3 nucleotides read TGTGCGTACGGGACAGTCTTGGCGGATACGCAGTATTTT.

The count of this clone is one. CDR3 DNA: TGTGCCAGCAGCTGGACAGCGCGAGGAGGGATCGATGAGCAGTTCTTC. Its protein is CASSWTARGGIDEQFF. The rearrangement uses TRBV5-6 and TRBJ2-1; either TRBD1 or TRBD2 may supply D (6 bases each). Germline V CDR1 and CDR2: SGHDT, YYEEEE. CDR3 length: 16 residues. Trimming shortened V by 3 bases and J by 8 bases, and 21 bases separated the two germline ends.

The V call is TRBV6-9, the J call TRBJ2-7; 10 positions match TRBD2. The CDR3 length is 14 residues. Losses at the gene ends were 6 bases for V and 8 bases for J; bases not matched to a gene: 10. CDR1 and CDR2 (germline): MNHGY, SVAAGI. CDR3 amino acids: CASSGTSVNRKQYF. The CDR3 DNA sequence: TGTGCCAGCAGCGGGACTAGCGTAAACCGGAAGCAGTACTTC.

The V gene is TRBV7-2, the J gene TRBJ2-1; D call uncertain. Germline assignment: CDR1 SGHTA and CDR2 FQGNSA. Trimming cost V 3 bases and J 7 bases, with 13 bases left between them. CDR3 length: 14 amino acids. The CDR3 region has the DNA TGTGCCAGCAGCTTCTCCAGGTCTGGAAATGAGCAGTTCTTC. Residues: CASSFSRSGNEQFF. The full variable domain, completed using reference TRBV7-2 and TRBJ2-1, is GAGVSQSPSNKVTEKGKDVELRCDPISGHTALYWYRQSLGQGLEFLIYFQGNSAPDKSGLPSDRFSAERTGGSVSTLTIQRTQQEDSAVYLCASSFSRSGNEQFFGPGTRLTVL.

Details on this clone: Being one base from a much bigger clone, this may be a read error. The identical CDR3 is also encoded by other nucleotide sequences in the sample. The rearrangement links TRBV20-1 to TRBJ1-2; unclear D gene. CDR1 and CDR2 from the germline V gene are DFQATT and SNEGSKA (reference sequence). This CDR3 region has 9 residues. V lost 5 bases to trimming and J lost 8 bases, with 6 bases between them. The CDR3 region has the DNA TGCAGTGCTGAGGAGGGCTACACCTTC. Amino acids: CSAEEGYTF.

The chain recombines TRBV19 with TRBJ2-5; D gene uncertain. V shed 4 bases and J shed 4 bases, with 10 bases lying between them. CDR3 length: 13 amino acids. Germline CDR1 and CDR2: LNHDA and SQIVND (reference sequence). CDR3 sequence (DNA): TGTGCCAGTAGTACCGGAGCGCGAGAGACCCAGTACTTC. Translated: CASSTGARETQYF.

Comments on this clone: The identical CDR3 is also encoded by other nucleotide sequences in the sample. This chain's CDR3 is CASSLRAKGGMNTEAFF. In DNA, the CDR3 is TGTGCCAGCAGCTTAAGGGCAAAAGGGGGAATGAACACTGAAGCTTTCTTT. This chain uses TRBV7-9 with TRBJ1-1; a weak D match, TRBD1 (6 bases). The CDR3 is made up of 17 amino acids. Trimming took off 2 bases at V and 0 bases at J, with 16 bases between the two ends. CDR1 and CDR2 (germline): SEHNR, FQNEAQ (reference sequence). Variable domain in full (rest from reference TRBV7-9 and TRBJ1-1): DTGVSQNPRHKITKRGQNVTFRCDPISEHNRLYWYRQTLGQGPEFLTYFQNEAQLEKSRLLSDRFSAERPKGSFSTLEIQRTEQGDSAMYLCASSLRAKGGMNTEAFFGQGTRLTVV.

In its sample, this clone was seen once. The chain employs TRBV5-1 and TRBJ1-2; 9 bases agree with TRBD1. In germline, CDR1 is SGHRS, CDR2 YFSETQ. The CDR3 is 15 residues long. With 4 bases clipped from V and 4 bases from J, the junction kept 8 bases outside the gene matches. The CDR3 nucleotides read TGCGCCAGCAGCCTGGGACAGGGCCTTCCCTATGGCTACACCTTC. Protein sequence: CASSLGQGLPYGYTF.

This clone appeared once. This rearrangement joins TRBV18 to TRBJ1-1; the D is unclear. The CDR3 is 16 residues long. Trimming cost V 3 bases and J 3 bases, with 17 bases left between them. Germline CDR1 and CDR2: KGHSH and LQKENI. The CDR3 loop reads CASSPLQVERDTEAFF. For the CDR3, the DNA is TGTGCCAGCTCACCGCTACAAGTGGAGAGGGACACTGAAGCTTTCTTT.

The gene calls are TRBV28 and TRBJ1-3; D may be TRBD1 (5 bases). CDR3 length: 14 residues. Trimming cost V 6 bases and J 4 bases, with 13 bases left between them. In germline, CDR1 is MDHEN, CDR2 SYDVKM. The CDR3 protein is CASSYGARGNTIYF. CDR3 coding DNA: TGTGCCAGCAGCTACGGGGCTCGCGGAAACACCATATATTTT.

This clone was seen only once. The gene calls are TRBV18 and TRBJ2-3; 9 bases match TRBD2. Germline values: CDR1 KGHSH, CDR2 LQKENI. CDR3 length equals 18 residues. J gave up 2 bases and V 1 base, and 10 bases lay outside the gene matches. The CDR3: CASSPLETSGRFTDTQYF. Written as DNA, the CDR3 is TGTGCCAGCTCACCACTGGAGACTAGCGGACGATTCACAGATACGCAGTATTTT.

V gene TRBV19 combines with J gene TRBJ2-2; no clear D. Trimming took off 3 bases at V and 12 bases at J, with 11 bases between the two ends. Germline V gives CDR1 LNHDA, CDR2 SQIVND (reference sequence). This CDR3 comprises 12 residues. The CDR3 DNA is TGTGCCAGTAGTATCCTAAGTGGAAAGCTGTTTTTT. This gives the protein CASSILSGKLFF.

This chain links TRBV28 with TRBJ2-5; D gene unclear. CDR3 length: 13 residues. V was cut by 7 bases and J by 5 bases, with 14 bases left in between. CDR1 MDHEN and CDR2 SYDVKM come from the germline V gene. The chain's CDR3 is CASMDSGRETQYF. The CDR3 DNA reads TGTGCCAGCATGGATTCGGGTCGGGAGACCCAGTACTTC.

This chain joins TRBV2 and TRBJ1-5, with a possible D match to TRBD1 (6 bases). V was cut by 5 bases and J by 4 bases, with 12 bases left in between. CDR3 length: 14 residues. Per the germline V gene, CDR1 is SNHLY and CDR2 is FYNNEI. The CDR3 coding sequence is TGTGCCAGCAGTCATAGGACAGAGAATCAGCCCCAGCATTTT. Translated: CASSHRTENQPQHF.

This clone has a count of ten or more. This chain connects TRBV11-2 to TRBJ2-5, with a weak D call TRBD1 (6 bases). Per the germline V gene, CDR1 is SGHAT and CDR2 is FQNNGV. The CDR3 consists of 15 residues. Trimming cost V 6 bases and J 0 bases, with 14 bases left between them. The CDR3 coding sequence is TGTGCCAGCAGACCAATACAGGGAAACCAAGAGACCCAGTACTTC. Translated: CASRPIQGNQETQYF.

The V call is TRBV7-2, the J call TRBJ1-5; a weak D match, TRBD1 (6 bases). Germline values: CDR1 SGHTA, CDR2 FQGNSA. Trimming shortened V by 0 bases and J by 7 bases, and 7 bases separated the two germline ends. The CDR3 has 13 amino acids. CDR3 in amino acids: CASSLAGAQPQHF. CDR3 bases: TGTGCCAGCAGCTTAGCGGGGGCCCAGCCCCAGCATTTT.

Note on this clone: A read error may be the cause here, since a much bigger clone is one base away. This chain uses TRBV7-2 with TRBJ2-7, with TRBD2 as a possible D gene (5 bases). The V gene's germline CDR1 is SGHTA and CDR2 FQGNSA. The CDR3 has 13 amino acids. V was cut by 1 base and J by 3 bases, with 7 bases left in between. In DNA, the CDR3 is TGTGCCAGCAGCTTAGGCGAGGGCTACGAGCAGTACTTC. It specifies CASSLGEGYEQYF.

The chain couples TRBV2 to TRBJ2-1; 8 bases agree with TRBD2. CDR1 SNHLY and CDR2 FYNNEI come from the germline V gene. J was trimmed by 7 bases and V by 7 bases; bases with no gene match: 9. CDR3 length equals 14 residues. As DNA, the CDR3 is TGTGCCAGCAAGCCCTCGGGAGGGTGGAATGAGCAGTTCTTC. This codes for CASKPSGGWNEQFF. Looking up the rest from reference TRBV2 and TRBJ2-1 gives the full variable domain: EPEVTQTPSHQVTQMGQEVILRCVPISNHLYFYWYRQILGQKVEFLVSFYNNEISEKSEIFDDQFSVERPDGSNFTLKIRSTKLEDSAMYFCASKPSGGWNEQFFGPGTRLTVL.

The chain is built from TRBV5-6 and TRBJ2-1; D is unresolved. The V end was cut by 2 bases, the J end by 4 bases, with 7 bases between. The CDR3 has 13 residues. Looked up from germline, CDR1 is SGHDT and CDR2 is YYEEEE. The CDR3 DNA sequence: TGTGCCAGCAGCTTTGGACGGTACAATGAGCAGTTCTTC. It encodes CASSFGRYNEQFF.